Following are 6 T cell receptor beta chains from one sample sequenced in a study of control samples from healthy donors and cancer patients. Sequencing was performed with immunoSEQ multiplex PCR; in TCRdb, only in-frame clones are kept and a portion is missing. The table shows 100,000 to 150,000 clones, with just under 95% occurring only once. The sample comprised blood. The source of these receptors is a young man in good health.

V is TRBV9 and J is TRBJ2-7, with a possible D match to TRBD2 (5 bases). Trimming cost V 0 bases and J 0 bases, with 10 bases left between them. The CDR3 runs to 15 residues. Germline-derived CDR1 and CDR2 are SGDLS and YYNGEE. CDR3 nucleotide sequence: TGTGCCAGCAGCGTAGGGGAAGGACTCTCCTACGAGCAGTACTTC. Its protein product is CASSVGEGLSYEQYF.

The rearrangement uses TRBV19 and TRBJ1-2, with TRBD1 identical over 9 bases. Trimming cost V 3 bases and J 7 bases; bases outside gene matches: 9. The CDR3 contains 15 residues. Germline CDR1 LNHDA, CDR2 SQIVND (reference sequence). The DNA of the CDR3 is TGTGCCAGTAGTATGGGACAGGGAGGTCCGTTTGGCTACACCTTC. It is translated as CASSMGQGGPFGYTF. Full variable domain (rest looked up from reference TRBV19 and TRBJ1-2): DGGITQSPKYLFRKEGQNVTLSCEQNLNHDAMYWYRQDPGQGLRLIYYSQIVNDFQKGDIAEGYSVSREKKESFPLTVTSAQKNPTAFYLCASSMGQGGPFGYTFGSGTRLTVV.

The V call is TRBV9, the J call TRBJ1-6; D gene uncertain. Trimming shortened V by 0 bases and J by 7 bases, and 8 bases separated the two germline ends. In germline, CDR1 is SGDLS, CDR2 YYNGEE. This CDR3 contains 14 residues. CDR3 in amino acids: CASSVAERNSPLHF. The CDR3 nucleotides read TGTGCCAGCAGCGTAGCCGAGAGGAATTCACCCCTCCACTTT.

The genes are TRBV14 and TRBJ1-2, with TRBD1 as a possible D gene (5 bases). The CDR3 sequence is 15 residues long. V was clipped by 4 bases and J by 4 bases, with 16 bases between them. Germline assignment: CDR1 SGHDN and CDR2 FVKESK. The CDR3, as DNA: TGTGCCAGCAGCCCCCTGGGGCAGGGTCCCTATGGCTACACCTTC. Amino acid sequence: CASSPLGQGPYGYTF.

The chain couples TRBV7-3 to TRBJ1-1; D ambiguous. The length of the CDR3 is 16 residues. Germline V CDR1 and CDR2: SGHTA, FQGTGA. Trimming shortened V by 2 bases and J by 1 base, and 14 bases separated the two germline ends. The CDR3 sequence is CASSLHFSLENTEAFF. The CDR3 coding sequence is TGTGCCAGCAGCTTACACTTCTCGCTGGAGAACACTGAAGCTTTCTTT.

As DNA, the CDR3 is TGTGCCAGCATCGCCTACGAGCAGTACTTC. Its translation is CASIAYEQYF. The chain combines TRBV5-6 with TRBJ2-7; D gene ambiguous. V lost 6 bases to trimming and J lost 2 bases, with 3 bases between them. There are 10 residues in the CDR3. The germline CDR1 and CDR2 sequences are SGHDT and YYEEEE.